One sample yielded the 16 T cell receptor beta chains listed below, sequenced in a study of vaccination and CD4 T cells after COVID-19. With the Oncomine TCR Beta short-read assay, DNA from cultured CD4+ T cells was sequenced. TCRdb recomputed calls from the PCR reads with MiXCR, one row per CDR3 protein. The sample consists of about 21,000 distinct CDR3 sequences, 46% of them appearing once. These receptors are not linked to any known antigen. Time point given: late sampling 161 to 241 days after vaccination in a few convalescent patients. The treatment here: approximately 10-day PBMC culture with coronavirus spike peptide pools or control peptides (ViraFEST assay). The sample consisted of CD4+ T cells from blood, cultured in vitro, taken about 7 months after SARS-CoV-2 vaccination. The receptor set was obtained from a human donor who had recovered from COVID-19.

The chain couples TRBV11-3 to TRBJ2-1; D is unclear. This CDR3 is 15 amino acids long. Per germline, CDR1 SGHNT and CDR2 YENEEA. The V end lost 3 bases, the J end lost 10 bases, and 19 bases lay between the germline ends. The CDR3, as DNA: TGTGCCAGCAGCTTGTCTAACGGGCTAATCATGGAGCAGTTCTTC. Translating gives CASSLSNGLIMEQFF. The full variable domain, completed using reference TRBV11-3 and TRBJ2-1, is EAGVVQSPRYKIIEKKQPVAFWCNPISGHNTLYWYLQNLGQGPELLIRYENEEAVDDSQLPKDRFSAERLKGVDSTLKIQPAELGDSAVYLCASSLSNGLIMEQFFGPGTRLTVL.

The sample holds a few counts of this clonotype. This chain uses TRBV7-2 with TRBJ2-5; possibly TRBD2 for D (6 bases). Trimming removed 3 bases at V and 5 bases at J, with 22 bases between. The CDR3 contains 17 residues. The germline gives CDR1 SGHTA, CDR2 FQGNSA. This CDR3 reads CASSFFSGSGRGETQYF. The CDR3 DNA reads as TGTGCCAGCAGCTTTTTCTCGGGCTCGGGCCGGGGGGAGACCCAGTACTTC.

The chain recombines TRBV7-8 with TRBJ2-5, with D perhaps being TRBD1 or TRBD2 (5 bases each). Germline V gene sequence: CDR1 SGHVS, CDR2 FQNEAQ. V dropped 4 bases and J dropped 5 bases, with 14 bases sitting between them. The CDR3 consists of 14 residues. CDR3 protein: CASSSLRGAETQYF. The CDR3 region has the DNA TGTGCCAGCAGCTCCCTTCGGGGCGCCGAGACCCAGTACTTC.

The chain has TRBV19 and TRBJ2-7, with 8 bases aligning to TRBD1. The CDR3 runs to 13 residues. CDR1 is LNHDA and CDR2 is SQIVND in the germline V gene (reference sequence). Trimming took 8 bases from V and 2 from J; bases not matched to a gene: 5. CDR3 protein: CASGRTGTYEQYF. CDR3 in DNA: TGTGCCAGTGGTAGGACAGGGACCTACGAGCAGTACTTC.

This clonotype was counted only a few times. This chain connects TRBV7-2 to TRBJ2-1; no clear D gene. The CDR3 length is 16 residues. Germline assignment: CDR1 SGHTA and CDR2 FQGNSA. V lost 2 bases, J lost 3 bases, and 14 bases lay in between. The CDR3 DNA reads TGTGCCAGCAGCTTATTCCGGCAGCCGAACTACAATGAGCAGTTCTTC. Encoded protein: CASSLFRQPNYNEQFF.

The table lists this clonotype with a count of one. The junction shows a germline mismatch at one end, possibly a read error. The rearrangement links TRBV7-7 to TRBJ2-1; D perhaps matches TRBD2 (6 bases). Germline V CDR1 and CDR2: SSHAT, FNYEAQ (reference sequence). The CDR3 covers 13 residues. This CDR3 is CASSLDAGNEQFF. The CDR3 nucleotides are TGTGCTAGCAGCTTAGATGCGGGGAATGAGCAGTTCTTC.

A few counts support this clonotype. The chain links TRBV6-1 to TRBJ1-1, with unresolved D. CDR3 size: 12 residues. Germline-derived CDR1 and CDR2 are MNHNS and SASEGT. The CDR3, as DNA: TGTGGGTCTAGGACCGCGAACACTGAAGCTTTCTTT. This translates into CGSRTANTEAFF.

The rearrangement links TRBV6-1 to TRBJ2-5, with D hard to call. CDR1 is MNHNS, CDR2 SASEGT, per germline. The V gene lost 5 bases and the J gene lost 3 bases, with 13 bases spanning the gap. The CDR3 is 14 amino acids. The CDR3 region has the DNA TGTGCCAGCAGTCCCTCCGGATCAAAAGAGACCCAGTACTTC. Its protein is CASSPSGSKETQYF.

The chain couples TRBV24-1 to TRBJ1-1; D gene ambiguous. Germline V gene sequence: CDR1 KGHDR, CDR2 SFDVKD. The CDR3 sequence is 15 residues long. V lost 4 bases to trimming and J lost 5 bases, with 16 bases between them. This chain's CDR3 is CATSDPKEGRTEAFF. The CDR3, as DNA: TGTGCCACCAGTGACCCTAAAGAGGGCCGGACTGAAGCTTTCTTT.

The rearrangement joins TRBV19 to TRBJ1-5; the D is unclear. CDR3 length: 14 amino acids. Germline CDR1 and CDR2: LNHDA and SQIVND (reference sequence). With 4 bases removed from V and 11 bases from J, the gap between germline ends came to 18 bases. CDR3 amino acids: CASSKGLNLFSQHF. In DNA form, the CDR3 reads TGTGCCAGTAGTAAGGGCCTCAACCTCTTCTCCCAGCATTTT.

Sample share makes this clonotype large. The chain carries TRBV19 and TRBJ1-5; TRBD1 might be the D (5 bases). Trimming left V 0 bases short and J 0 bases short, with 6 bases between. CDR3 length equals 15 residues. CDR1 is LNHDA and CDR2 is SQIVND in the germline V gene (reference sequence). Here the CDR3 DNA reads TGTGCCAGTAGTATAGATGGGACTAGCAATCAGCCCCAGCATTTT. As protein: CASSIDGTSNQPQHF.

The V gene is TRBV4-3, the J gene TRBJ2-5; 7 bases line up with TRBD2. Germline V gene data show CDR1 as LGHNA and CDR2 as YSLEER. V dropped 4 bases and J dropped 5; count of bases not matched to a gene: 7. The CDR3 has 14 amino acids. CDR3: CASSPLGGSETQYF. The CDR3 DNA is TGCGCCAGCAGCCCTTTGGGGGGGTCGGAGACCCAGTACTTC.

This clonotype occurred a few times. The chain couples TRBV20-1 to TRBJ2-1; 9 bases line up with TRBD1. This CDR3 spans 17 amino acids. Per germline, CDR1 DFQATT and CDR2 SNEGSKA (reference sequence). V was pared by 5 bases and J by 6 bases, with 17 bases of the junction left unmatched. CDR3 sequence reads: CSAAPTSGQGNGNEQFF. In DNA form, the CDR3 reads TGCAGTGCTGCCCCGACCTCGGGACAGGGAAACGGCAATGAGCAGTTCTTC.

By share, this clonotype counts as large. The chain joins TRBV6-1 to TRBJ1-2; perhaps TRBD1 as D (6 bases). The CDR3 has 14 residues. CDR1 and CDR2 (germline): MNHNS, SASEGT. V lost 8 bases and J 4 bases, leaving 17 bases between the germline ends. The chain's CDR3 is CASGLDRSPYGYTF. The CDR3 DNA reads TGTGCCAGCGGCCTCGACAGGTCCCCCTATGGCTACACCTTC.

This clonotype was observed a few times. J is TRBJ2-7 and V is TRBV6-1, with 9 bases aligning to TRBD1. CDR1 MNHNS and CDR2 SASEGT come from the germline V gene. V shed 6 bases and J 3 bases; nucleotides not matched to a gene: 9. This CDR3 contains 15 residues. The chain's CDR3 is CASSRGQGLFYEQYF. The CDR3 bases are TGTGCCAGCAGCAGGGGACAGGGTTTATTCTACGAGCAGTACTTC.

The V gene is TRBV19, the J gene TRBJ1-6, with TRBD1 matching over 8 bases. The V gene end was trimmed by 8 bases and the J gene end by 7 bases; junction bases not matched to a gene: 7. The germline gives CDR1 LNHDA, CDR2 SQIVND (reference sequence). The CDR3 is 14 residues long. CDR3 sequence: CASSTGGRNSPLHF. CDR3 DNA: TGTGCCAGTTCAACAGGGGGTCGGAATTCACCCCTCCACTTT.